Sequencing of this TCR beta chain was carried out in a study of control samples from healthy donors and cancer patients. Assay: immunoSEQ multiplex PCR; the TCRdb copy retains only in-frame clones and omits some. The data hold about 120,000 clones, with 85% to 95% observed a single time. CDR1 SGDLS and CDR2 YYNGEE come from the germline V gene. The CDR3 loop spans 17 amino acids. Trimming removed 3 bases from V and 2 bases from J, with 19 bases in between. This clone was seen only a few times. J is TRBJ2-3 and V is TRBV9; D is uncertain. The sequence came from a man older than 75 with head and neck cancer. The sequenced material came from PBMCs. CDR3 in amino acids: CASSEKSGITSTDTQYF. CDR3 in DNA: TGTGCCAGCAGCGAGAAAAGTGGCATTACTTCCACAGATACGCAGTATTTT.